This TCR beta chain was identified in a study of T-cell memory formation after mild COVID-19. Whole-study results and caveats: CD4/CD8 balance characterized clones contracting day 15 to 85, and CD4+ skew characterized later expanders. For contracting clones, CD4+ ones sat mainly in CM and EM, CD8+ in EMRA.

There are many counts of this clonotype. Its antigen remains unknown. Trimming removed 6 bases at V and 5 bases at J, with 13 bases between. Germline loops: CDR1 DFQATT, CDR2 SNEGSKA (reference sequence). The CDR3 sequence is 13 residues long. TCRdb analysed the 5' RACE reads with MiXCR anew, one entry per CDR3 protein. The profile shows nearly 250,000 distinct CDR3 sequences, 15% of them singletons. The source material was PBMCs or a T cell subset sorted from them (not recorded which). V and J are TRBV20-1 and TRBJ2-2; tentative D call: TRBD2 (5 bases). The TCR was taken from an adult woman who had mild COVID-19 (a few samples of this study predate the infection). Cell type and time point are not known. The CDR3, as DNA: TGCAGTGCCTCAACGCCGGGGACCGGGGAGCTGTTTTTT. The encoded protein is CSASTPGTGELFF.